A single sample is the source of the 18 T cell receptor beta chains below, sequenced in a study of cytomegalovirus exposure and HLA in healthy donors. Method: immunoSEQ multiplex PCR; TCRdb's copy keeps in-frame clones and lacks some. The sample has some 98,000 clones; roughly nine tenths are singletons. Material for sequencing was PBMCs. These receptors originate from a man between 18 and 35 years old in good health and CMV-seropositive.

The chain couples TRBV7-3 to TRBJ2-7; D gene uncertain. The length of the CDR3 is 15 residues. The germline V and J ends were trimmed by 6 bases and 0 bases, with 15 bases remaining between them. Germline V gene data show CDR1 as SGHTA and CDR2 as FQGTGA. The CDR3 spells CASSPEPTYSYEQYF. The CDR3 region has the DNA TGTGCCAGCAGTCCAGAACCGACATACTCCTACGAGCAGTACTTC. Using reference TRBV7-3 and TRBJ2-7 for the parts outside the CDR3, the full variable domain is GAGVSQTPSNKVTEKGKYVELRCDPISGHTALYWYRQSLGQGPEFLIYFQGTGAADDSGLPNDRFFAVRPEGSVSTLKIQRTERGDSAVYLCASSPEPTYSYEQYFGPGTRLTVT.

V is TRBV5-5 and J is TRBJ2-7; D gene ambiguous. V dropped 2 bases and J dropped 3 bases, with 9 bases sitting between them. Germline CDR1 is SGHKS and CDR2 is YYEKEE (reference sequence). This CDR3 comprises 13 residues. The CDR3 DNA reads TGTGCCAGCAGCTTTGCCCTCGGCTACGAGCAGTACTTC. Its translation: CASSFALGYEQYF.

In its sample, this clone was seen a few times. As DNA, the CDR3 is TGTGCCAGTAGTATGACTAGCGGGAGTTGGGGAGAGACCCAGTACTTC. As protein: CASSMTSGSWGETQYF. The V and J genes are TRBV19 and TRBJ2-5, with TRBD2 matching 12 bases. V dropped 3 bases and J dropped 4; count of bases not matched to a gene: 6. The CDR3 totals 16 residues. Germline V gene data show CDR1 as LNHDA and CDR2 as SQIVND (reference sequence).

The chain joins TRBV7-9 to TRBJ1-3; no definite D call. This CDR3 contains 15 residues. Germline-derived CDR1 and CDR2 are SEHNR and FQNEAQ (reference sequence). Trimming cost V 3 bases and J 4 bases, with 13 bases left between them. DNA for the CDR3: TGTGCCAGCAGCTTCCGAGTTAGTTCCGGAAACACCATATATTTT. This codes for CASSFRVSSGNTIYF.

The V call is TRBV4-2, the J call TRBJ1-5, with 9 bases matching TRBD1. Unmatched junction bases numbered 3, after V lost 1 base and J lost 2 bases. This CDR3 has 16 amino acids. Germline V lookup: CDR1 LGHNA, CDR2 YNFKEQ. Here the CDR3 reads CASSQVGQGRNQPQHF. CDR3 nucleotides: TGTGCCAGCAGCCAAGTGGGACAGGGACGCAATCAGCCCCAGCATTTT.

The chain joins TRBV7-6 to TRBJ1-2, with D tentatively TRBD1 (6 bases). The CDR3 consists of 15 residues. Germline-derived CDR1 and CDR2 are SGHVS and FNYEAQ. Trimming took 5 bases from V and 4 from J, leaving 17 bases between them. The CDR3 DNA sequence: TGTGCCAGCAGCCCCGAGGGGGTGTCTAGCTATGGCTACACCTTC. Translation gives CASSPEGVSSYGYTF.

The chain couples TRBV4-3 to TRBJ1-1; tentative D call: TRBD1 (5 bases). The V end lost 7 bases, the J end lost 1 base, and 19 bases lay between the germline ends. This CDR3 is 16 amino acids long. Per the germline V gene, CDR1 is LGHNA and CDR2 is YSLEER. DNA of the CDR3: TGCGCCAGCACCCTTGGAAGGGGCAGGAGGAACACTGAAGCTTTCTTT. Translation: CASTLGRGRRNTEAFF.

The chain uses TRBV27 and TRBJ2-7; tentative D call: TRBD1 (5 bases). The germline V gene encodes CDR1 MNHEY and CDR2 SMNVEV (reference sequence). V was pared by 5 bases and J by 3 bases, with 14 bases between. The CDR3 has 14 residues. The CDR3 nucleotides read TGTGCCAGCAGTCCCCTGACAGACGACTACGAGCAGTACTTC. Protein sequence: CASSPLTDDYEQYF.

The CDR3 bases are TGTGCCAGCAGGTCTAATCGGGACAGTTCCGCTTTCTTT. Residues: CASRSNRDSSAFF. The rearrangement links TRBV6-5 to TRBJ1-1, with 7 positions matching TRBD1. With V trimmed by 6 bases and J by 11 bases, 12 bases remained unmatched. The germline V gene has CDR1 MNHEY and CDR2 SVGAGI. The CDR3 has 13 amino acids.

The chain is built from TRBV4-2 and TRBJ1-1, with a possible D match to TRBD1 (5 bases). Germline V gene lookup returns CDR1 LGHNA and CDR2 YNFKEQ. This CDR3 spans 18 amino acids. V shed 1 base and J shed 1 base, with 19 bases lying between them. The CDR3 protein is CASSQVAPTDSTNTEAFF. In DNA, the CDR3 is TGTGCCAGCAGCCAAGTCGCCCCGACAGACAGTACGAACACTGAAGCTTTCTTT.

V and J are TRBV4-1 and TRBJ1-2, with TRBD1 as a possible D gene (5 bases). The CDR3 is made up of 16 amino acids. Germline CDR1 MGHRA, CDR2 YSYEKL. The V and J ends lost 0 bases and 4 bases respectively, with 15 bases between them. The CDR3 region has the DNA TGCGCCAGCAGCCAAGAAATAGGAGGGGTTGGCTATGGCTACACCTTC. It encodes CASSQEIGGVGYGYTF.

The chain combines TRBV6-1 with TRBJ2-7; D unclear. The length of the CDR3 is 15 residues. Germline CDR1 reads MNHNS; CDR2 reads SASEGT. V was clipped by 7 bases and J by 6 bases, with 22 bases between them. The CDR3 coding sequence is TGTGCCAGCATGTCGGCGGTGCTCGGGTCGACCGAGCAGTACTTC. It yields the protein CASMSAVLGSTEQYF.

The CDR3 DNA sequence: TGTGCCAGCAGTTTATCGGGATGGGGCGGAGCCTACGAGCAGTACTTC. Amino acid sequence: CASSLSGWGGAYEQYF. V usage is TRBV27 and J usage is TRBJ2-7; tentative D call: TRBD1 (5 bases). Germline-derived CDR1 and CDR2 are MNHEY and SMNVEV (reference sequence). The V gene lost 0 bases and the J gene lost 2 bases, with 14 bases spanning the gap. This CDR3 has 16 amino acids.

The CDR3 region is CASSQPRLVRLGNEQFF. In nucleotides, the CDR3 is TGCGCCAGCAGCCAACCTCGACTAGTCAGGCTAGGCAATGAGCAGTTCTTC. This chain links TRBV4-1 with TRBJ2-1; the D gene is possibly TRBD2 (6 bases). V was cut by 2 bases and J by 6 bases, with 20 bases left in between. In germline, CDR1 is MGHRA, CDR2 YSYEKL. There are 17 residues in the CDR3.

V usage is TRBV29-1 and J usage is TRBJ2-1; 12 bases are a match to TRBD2. Trimming took 7 bases from V and 9 from J; bases not matched to a gene: 10. Looked up from germline, CDR1 is SQVTM and CDR2 is ANQGSEA. The CDR3 length is 14 residues. The CDR3 loop reads CSARLAGVSGEQFF. CDR3 DNA: TGCAGCGCCAGACTAGCGGGAGTTTCGGGTGAGCAGTTCTTC.

V usage is TRBV25-1 and J usage is TRBJ1-2, with D uncertain. The CDR3 runs to 13 residues. The germline V gene encodes CDR1 MGHDK and CDR2 SYGVNS. V lost 8 bases and J lost 2, with 12 bases in between. The DNA for the CDR3 is TGTGCCAGCGGCGACCCACAGAACTATGGCTACACCTTC. Protein: CASGDPQNYGYTF.

The J gene is TRBJ2-7, the V gene TRBV7-2, with TRBD1 matching over 9 bases. In germline, CDR1 is SGHTA, CDR2 FQGNSA. J was trimmed by 6 bases and V by 2 bases; bases with no gene match: 5. The CDR3 is 14 amino acids. This CDR3 is CASSLRDRDGEQYF. The CDR3 bases are TGTGCCAGCAGCTTAAGGGACAGGGACGGCGAGCAGTACTTC.

The table lists this clone with a count of one. The V call is TRBV2, the J call TRBJ2-5; TRBD2 agrees at 10 bases. J was trimmed by 4 bases and V by 5 bases; bases with no gene match: 10. This CDR3 contains 16 residues. Germline lookup yields CDR1 SNHLY and CDR2 FYNNEI. The CDR3 loop is CASSTRAGGPSETQYF. The CDR3 DNA reads as TGTGCCAGCAGTACGAGAGCGGGAGGGCCCTCAGAGACCCAGTACTTC.